The 6 T cell receptor beta chains given below trace back to one sample, sequenced in a study of blood T cell repertoires in COVID-19. Produced via immunoSEQ multiplex PCR; TCRdb's table is partial and in-frame only. Of approximately 70,000 clones in the sample, 91% were seen once. What was sequenced was peripheral blood. Every receptor here comes from a human donor with active COVID-19. The donor label of this sample is uncertain.

The genes are TRBV18 and TRBJ2-1, with TRBD1 as a possible D gene (6 bases). The CDR3 runs 17 residues. V gave up 5 bases and J gave up 2 bases, with 19 bases separating them. Germline V gene data show CDR1 as KGHSH and CDR2 as LQKENI. Here the CDR3 reads CASSTSTGFITYNEQFF. The CDR3 nucleotides are TGTGCCAGCTCAACTTCCACAGGGTTTATAACCTACAATGAGCAGTTCTTC.

The V gene is TRBV6-5, the J gene TRBJ2-7; a possible D gene is TRBD1 (6 bases). V lost 0 bases and J lost 4, with 13 bases in between. Germline lookup yields CDR1 MNHEY and CDR2 SVGAGI. The CDR3 runs 15 residues. In DNA, the CDR3 is TGTGCCAGCAGTTACTCGGTCCAGGGGACATACGAGCAGTACTTC. Its protein product is CASSYSVQGTYEQYF.

V usage is TRBV18 and J usage is TRBJ2-5; the D is unclear. V shed 5 bases and J shed 2 bases, with 9 bases lying between them. The CDR3 loop spans 13 amino acids. Germline lookup yields CDR1 KGHSH and CDR2 LQKENI. The CDR3 sequence is CASSEGGQETQYF. CDR3 nucleotide sequence: TGTGCCAGCTCAGAAGGCGGACAAGAGACCCAGTACTTC.

The gene calls are TRBV14 and TRBJ1-1; 8 nucleotides agree with TRBD1. V lost 0 bases, J lost 9 bases, and 9 bases stayed unmatched. CDR1 is SGHDN and CDR2 is FVKESK in the germline V gene. The CDR3 is 15 amino acids. The CDR3 loop reads CASSQDPRGQGQAFF. Written as DNA, the CDR3 is TGTGCCAGCAGCCAAGATCCGCGCGGACAGGGTCAAGCTTTCTTT.

The chain joins TRBV12-3 or TRBV12-4 to TRBJ1-2; D unclear. V lost 2 bases to trimming and J lost 7 bases, with 8 bases between them. This CDR3 spans 12 amino acids. This CDR3 is CASSLLSSGYTF. CDR3 DNA sequence: TGTGCCAGCAGTTTACTTAGTTCTGGCTACACCTTC.

The chain couples TRBV6-2 or TRBV6-3 to TRBJ2-7; TRBD1 might be the D (6 bases). Germline CDR1 MNHEY, CDR2 SVGEGT. The CDR3 totals 12 residues. Trimming pared 3 bases from V and 7 bases from J, leaving 10 bases between. The CDR3 sequence: CASSYNQGEQYF. DNA for the CDR3: TGTGCCAGCAGTTATAACCAGGGGGAGCAGTACTTC.